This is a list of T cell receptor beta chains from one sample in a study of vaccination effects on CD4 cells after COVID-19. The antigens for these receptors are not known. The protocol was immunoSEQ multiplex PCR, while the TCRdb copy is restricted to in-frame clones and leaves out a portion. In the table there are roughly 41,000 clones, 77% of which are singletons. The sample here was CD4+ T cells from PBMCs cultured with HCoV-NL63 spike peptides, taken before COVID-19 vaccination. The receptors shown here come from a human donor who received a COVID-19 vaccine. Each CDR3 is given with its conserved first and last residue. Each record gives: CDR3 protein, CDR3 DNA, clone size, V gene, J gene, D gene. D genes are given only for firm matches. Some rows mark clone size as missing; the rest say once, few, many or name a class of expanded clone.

CDR3 protein: CASSLAIGADYGYTF
CDR3 DNA: TGCGCCAGCAGCTTGGCCATCGGGGCGGACTATGGCTACACCTTC
clone size: -
V gene: TRBV5-1
J gene: TRBJ1-2
D gene: -

CDR3 protein: CASSQARGQFLYGYTF
CDR3 DNA: TGTGCCAGCAGCCAAGCCCGGGGACAGTTCCTCTATGGCTACACCTTC
clone size: -
V gene: TRBV3-1/TRBV3-2
J gene: TRBJ1-2
D gene: TRBD1

CDR3 protein: CASSAPTGADTQYF
CDR3 DNA: TGTGCCAGCAGTGCCCCGACAGGGGCGGATACGCAGTATTTT
clone size: once
V gene: TRBV28
J gene: TRBJ2-3
D gene: TRBD1

CDR3 protein: CATSTGGQETQYF
CDR3 DNA: TGTGCCACCAGCACCGGGGGGCAAGAGACCCAGTACTTC
clone size: -
V gene: TRBV15
J gene: TRBJ2-5
D gene: TRBD2

CDR3 protein: CAWSPPRQVNNEQFF
CDR3 DNA: TGTGCCTGGAGTCCACCCCGACAGGTTAACAATGAGCAGTTCTTC
clone size: -
V gene: TRBV30
J gene: TRBJ2-1
D gene: -

CDR3 protein: CASSIAGTSGTDTQYF
CDR3 DNA: TGTGCCAGTAGTATAGCGGGGACTAGCGGCACAGATACGCAGTATTTT
clone size: -
V gene: TRBV19
J gene: TRBJ2-3
D gene: TRBD2

CDR3 protein: CASRNYDGTPKHGYTF
CDR3 DNA: TGTGCCAGCAGAAACTACGACGGGACTCCTAAGCATGGCTACACCTTC
clone size: -
V gene: TRBV28
J gene: TRBJ1-2
D gene: -

CDR3 protein: CATSLLGGREQFF
CDR3 DNA: TGTGCCACCAGTTTGCTTGGAGGGCGCGAGCAGTTCTTC
clone size: -
V gene: TRBV24-1
J gene: TRBJ2-1
D gene: -

CDR3 protein: CASSRTSGGYNEQFF
CDR3 DNA: TGTGCCAGCAGTCGGACTAGCGGGGGGTACAATGAGCAGTTCTTC
clone size: once
V gene: TRBV6-5
J gene: TRBJ2-1
D gene: TRBD2

CDR3 protein: CASSSGQGTYNEQFF
CDR3 DNA: TGTGCCAGCAGTTCAGGACAGGGGACCTACAATGAGCAGTTCTTC
clone size: -
V gene: TRBV28
J gene: TRBJ2-1
D gene: TRBD1

CDR3 protein: CASSDQGNIGYTF
CDR3 DNA: TGCGCCAGCAGTGATCAAGGGAACATTGGCTACACCTTC
clone size: -
V gene: TRBV10-2
J gene: TRBJ1-2
D gene: -

CDR3 protein: CATSDTRQGSGYGYTF
CDR3 DNA: TGTGCCACCAGTGATACGAGACAGGGGAGTGGCTATGGCTACACCTTC
clone size: -
V gene: TRBV24-1
J gene: TRBJ1-2
D gene: TRBD1

CDR3 protein: CASSGGRDRDRYSNQPQHF
CDR3 DNA: TGTGCCAGCAGTGGTGGTAGGGACAGGGACCGTTATAGCAATCAGCCCCAGCATTTT
clone size: -
V gene: TRBV2
J gene: TRBJ1-5
D gene: TRBD1

CDR3 protein: CATSDGRAADTQYF
CDR3 DNA: TGTGCCACCAGTGATGGGAGGGCGGCAGATACGCAGTATTTT
clone size: -
V gene: TRBV24-1
J gene: TRBJ2-3
D gene: TRBD2

CDR3 protein: CASSVGLLEHTQYF
CDR3 DNA: TGTGCCAGCAGCGTAGGACTACTCGAGCATACGCAGTATTTT
clone size: once
V gene: TRBV9
J gene: TRBJ2-3
D gene: -

CDR3 protein: CASSPLGQGSYNEQFF
CDR3 DNA: TGTGCCAGCTCACCATTAGGGCAGGGGTCCTACAATGAGCAGTTCTTC
clone size: few
V gene: TRBV18
J gene: TRBJ2-1
D gene: -

CDR3 protein: CASSDGPYTF
CDR3 DNA: TGCGCCAGCAGTGACGGCCCATACACCTTC
clone size: -
V gene: TRBV10-1
J gene: TRBJ1-2
D gene: -

CDR3 protein: CAWSVRDRGGLFF
CDR3 DNA: TGTGCCTGGAGTGTACGGGACAGGGGGGGTCTGTTTTTT
clone size: -
V gene: TRBV30
J gene: TRBJ2-2
D gene: TRBD1

CDR3 protein: CASSQVLASGYTF
CDR3 DNA: TGCGCCAGCAGCCAAGTCCTTGCTAGCGGCTACACCTTC
clone size: -
V gene: TRBV4-1
J gene: TRBJ1-2
D gene: -

CDR3 protein: CASSDKWFGNYGYTF
CDR3 DNA: TGTGCCAGCAGCGACAAGTGGTTCGGGAACTATGGCTACACCTTC
clone size: -
V gene: TRBV9
J gene: TRBJ1-2
D gene: -

CDR3 protein: CATSVLTGGFQGTDTQYF
CDR3 DNA: TGTGCCACCAGTGTTTTGACAGGGGGCTTTCAGGGCACAGATACGCAGTATTTT
clone size: -
V gene: TRBV24-1
J gene: TRBJ2-3
D gene: TRBD1

CDR3 protein: CASSFSGQGVSSPLHF
CDR3 DNA: TGCGCCAGCAGCTTCTCTGGACAGGGAGTAAGCTCACCCCTCCACTTT
clone size: -
V gene: TRBV5-1
J gene: TRBJ1-6
D gene: TRBD1

CDR3 protein: CAISAGRENTEAFF
CDR3 DNA: TGTGCCATCAGTGCAGGCAGAGAGAACACTGAAGCTTTCTTT
clone size: -
V gene: TRBV10-3
J gene: TRBJ1-1
D gene: -

CDR3 protein: CASSARVYGYTF
CDR3 DNA: TGTGCCAGCAGTGCCAGGGTTTATGGCTACACCTTC
clone size: -
V gene: TRBV28
J gene: TRBJ1-2
D gene: -

CDR3 protein: CASSQLSLGQGTQETQYF
CDR3 DNA: TGCGCCAGCAGCCAGCTGTCTTTGGGACAGGGGACCCAAGAGACCCAGTACTTC
clone size: -
V gene: TRBV4-1
J gene: TRBJ2-5
D gene: TRBD1

CDR3 protein: CASSFTREGTRGNTIYF
CDR3 DNA: TGTGCCAGCAGCTTCACCCGAGAAGGGACGCGGGGAAACACCATATATTTT
clone size: -
V gene: TRBV7-2
J gene: TRBJ1-3
D gene: -